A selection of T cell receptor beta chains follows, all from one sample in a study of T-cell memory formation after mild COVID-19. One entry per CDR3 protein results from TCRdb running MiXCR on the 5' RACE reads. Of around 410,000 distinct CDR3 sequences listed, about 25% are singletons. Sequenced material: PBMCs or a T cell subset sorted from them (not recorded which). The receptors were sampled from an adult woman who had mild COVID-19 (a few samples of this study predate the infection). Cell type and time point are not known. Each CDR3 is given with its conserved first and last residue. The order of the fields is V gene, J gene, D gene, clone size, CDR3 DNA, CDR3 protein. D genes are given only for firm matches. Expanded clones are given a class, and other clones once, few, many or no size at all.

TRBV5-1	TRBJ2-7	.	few	TGCGCCAGCAGCTTGAACGGGGGTTACTACGAGCAGTACTTC	CASSLNGGYYEQYF
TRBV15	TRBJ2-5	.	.	TGTGCCACCAGCAGAGATTTTGGCCACACCCAGTACTTC	CATSRDFGHTQYF
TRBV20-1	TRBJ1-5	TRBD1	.	TGCAGTGCTAGGACAGGGGTTGCCAATCAGCCCCAGCATTTT	CSARTGVANQPQHF
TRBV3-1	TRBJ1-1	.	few	TGTGCCAGCAGCCAAGGGTATGGGGGGGTAGCTTTCTTT	CASSQGYGGVAFF
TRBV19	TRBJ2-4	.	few	TGTGCCAGTAGTGCCTTTAGCGGAGCTAAAAACATTCAGTACTTC	CASSAFSGAKNIQYF
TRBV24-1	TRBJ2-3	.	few	TGTGCCACCAGTGATAACTGGGCTTTGGGAACAGATACGCAGTATTTT	CATSDNWALGTDTQYF
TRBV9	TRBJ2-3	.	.	TGTGCCAGCAGCGAGGGCCTCGTCACAGATACGCAGTATTTT	CASSEGLVTDTQYF
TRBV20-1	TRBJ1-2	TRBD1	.	TGCAGTGCTATTAAGACAGGGAGGGGTGGCTACACCTTC	CSAIKTGRGGYTF
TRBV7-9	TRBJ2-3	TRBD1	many	TGTGCCAGCAGCTCAGGGACAGGCACAGATACGCAGTATTTT	CASSSGTGTDTQYF
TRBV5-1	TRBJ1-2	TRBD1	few	TGCGCCAGCAGCTCGCTCATCGTAACAGGGGGTGAGGGCTACACCTTC	CASSSLIVTGGEGYTF
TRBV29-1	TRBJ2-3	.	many	TGCAGCGTTGAAGCAGATACGCAGTATTTT	CSVEADTQYF
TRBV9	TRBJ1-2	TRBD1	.	TGTGCCAGCAGCGTGTCAGGGGGCTATGGCTACACCTTC	CASSVSGGYGYTF
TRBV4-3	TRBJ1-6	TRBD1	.	TGCGCCAGCAGCCAAGAAGACAGGGTCCTGTCCCCCCTCCACTTT	CASSQEDRVLSPLHF
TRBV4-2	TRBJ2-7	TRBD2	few	TGTGCCAGCAGCCAAGAAGGAATGACTAGCGGGGGGTACGAGCAGTACTTC	CASSQEGMTSGGYEQYF
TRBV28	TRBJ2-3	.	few	TGTGCCGCGGGGTCCAGCACAGATACGCAGTATTTT	CAAGSSTDTQYF
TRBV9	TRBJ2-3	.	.	TGTGCCAGCACCCCGGGGGCGGTAGATACGCAGTATTTT	CASTPGAVDTQYF
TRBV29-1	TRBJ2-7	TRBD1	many	TGCAGCGTTTCTGGACAGGGGGCCTACGAGCAGTACTTC	CSVSGQGAYEQYF
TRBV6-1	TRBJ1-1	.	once	TGTGCCAGCAGTGGGTGGCAAGACAGGCGGGAGATCGAAGCTTTCTTT	CASSGWQDRREIEAFF
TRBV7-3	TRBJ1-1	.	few	TGTGCCAGCAGCTTAACTCTTGTCGACACTGAAGCTTTCTTT	CASSLTLVDTEAFF
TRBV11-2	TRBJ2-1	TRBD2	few	TGTGCCAGCAGCACCGGGAGGGCCGAGCAGTTCTTC	CASSTGRAEQFF
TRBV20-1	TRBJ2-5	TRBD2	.	TGCAGTGCTAGATCCTTAGCGGGGGGGCCGGGAGAGACCCAGTACTTC	CSARSLAGGPGETQYF
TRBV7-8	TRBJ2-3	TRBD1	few	TGTGCCAGCAGCCGACGGACAGGTACAGATACGCAGTATTTT	CASSRRTGTDTQYF
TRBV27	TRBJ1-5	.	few	TGTGCCAGCAGTTTATCAGATAGCAATCAGCCCCAGCATTTT	CASSLSDSNQPQHF
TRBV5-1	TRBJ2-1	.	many	TGCGCCAGCAGCTTTCGGGGTGAGCAGTTCTTC	CASSFRGEQFF
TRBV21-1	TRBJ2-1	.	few	TGTGCCAGCAGCAAAGGACTAGCGGGACCATACCCCTACAATGAGCAGTTCTTC	CASSKGLAGPYPYNEQFF
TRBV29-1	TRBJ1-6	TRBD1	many	TGCAGCGTTAAAGAGGACAGGGATTCACCCCTCCACTTT	CSVKEDRDSPLHF
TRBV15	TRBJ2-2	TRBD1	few	TGTGCCACCAGCAGAGATCGGGTGACAGGGTTTACCGGGGAGCTGTTTTTT	CATSRDRVTGFTGELFF
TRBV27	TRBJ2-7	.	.	TGTGCCAGCAGTTGGAATCCCGCTTACGAGCAGTACTTC	CASSWNPAYEQYF
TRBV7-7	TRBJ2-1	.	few	TGTGCTAGCAGCTCTTCGATAAACAATGAGCAGTTCTTC	CASSSSINNEQFF
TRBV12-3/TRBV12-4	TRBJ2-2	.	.	TGTGCCAGCAAGGGAACAAACACCGGGGAGCTGTTTTTT	CASKGTNTGELFF
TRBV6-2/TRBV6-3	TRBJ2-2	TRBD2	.	TGTGCCAGCAGTTTGGGGGCGGGAGGGCCCACCGGGGAGCTGTTTTTT	CASSLGAGGPTGELFF
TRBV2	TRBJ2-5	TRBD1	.	TGTGCCAGCGCCGGACAGGGAACACTTGTGGGGACCCAGTACTTC	CASAGQGTLVGTQYF
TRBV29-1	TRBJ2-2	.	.	TGCAGCGTTGTAGGGGGGCGTGACGGGGAGCTGTTTTTT	CSVVGGRDGELFF
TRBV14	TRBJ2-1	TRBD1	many	TGTGCCAGCAGCCTGTGGACAGGCGGCTCGAGCGGTGAGCAGTTCTTC	CASSLWTGGSSGEQFF
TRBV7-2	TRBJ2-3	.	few	TGTGCCAGCAGCTTAGTCACTTTTTCCACAGATACGCAGTATTTT	CASSLVTFSTDTQYF
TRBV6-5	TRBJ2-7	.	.	TGTGCCAGCAAAGCGGGTGGGGACGAGCAGTACTTC	CASKAGGDEQYF
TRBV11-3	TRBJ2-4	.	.	TGTGCCAGCAGCTTAGCCCCGGGAGCCAAAAACATTCAGTACTTC	CASSLAPGAKNIQYF
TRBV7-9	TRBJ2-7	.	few	TGTGCCAGCAGGGGGACGGGACCCTCCTACGAGCAGTACTTC	CASRGTGPSYEQYF
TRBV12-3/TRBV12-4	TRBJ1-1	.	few	TGTGCCAGCAGTACACACAGGGAGATGAACACTGAAGCTTTCTTT	CASSTHREMNTEAFF
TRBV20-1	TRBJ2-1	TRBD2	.	TGCAGTGCTAGGACCCGTAGCGGGGGTTACAATGAGCAGTTCTTC	CSARTRSGGYNEQFF
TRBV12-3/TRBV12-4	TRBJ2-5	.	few	TGTGCCAGCAGTTTTCCCGTCCAAGAGACCCAGTACTTC	CASSFPVQETQYF
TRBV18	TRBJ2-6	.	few	TGTGCCAGCTCACCACCTCAGGTCTCTGGGGCCAACGTCCTGACTTTC	CASSPPQVSGANVLTF
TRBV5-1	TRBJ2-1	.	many	TGCGCCAGCAGCTTAGGAATAGCGGACTACAATGAGCAGTTCTTC	CASSLGIADYNEQFF
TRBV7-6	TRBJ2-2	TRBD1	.	TGTGCCAGCAGCTTAGCGGGGCAGGGGGTCACCGGGGAGCTGTTTTTT	CASSLAGQGVTGELFF
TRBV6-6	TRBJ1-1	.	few	TGTGCCAGTCGGGCTGTGGGGGCATCGAACACTGAAGCTTTCTTT	CASRAVGASNTEAFF
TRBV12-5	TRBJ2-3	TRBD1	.	TGTGCTAGTGGTCCCGGGACAGGGGGCTTCTCAGATACGCAGTATTTT	CASGPGTGGFSDTQYF
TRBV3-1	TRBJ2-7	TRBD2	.	TGTGCCAGCAGCCCGCTTAACGGGAGGGCCTACGAGCAGTACTTC	CASSPLNGRAYEQYF
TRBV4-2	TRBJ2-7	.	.	TGTGCCAGCAGCCAAGATGGGGGCGGTCTCCGCTCCTACGAGCAGTACTTC	CASSQDGGGLRSYEQYF
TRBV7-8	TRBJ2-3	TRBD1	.	TGTGCCAGCAGCTGGTCCGGGACAGGGACCACAGATACGCAGTATTTT	CASSWSGTGTTDTQYF
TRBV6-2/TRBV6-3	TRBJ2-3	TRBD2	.	TGTGCCAGCGCGGGGGGCGCAGATACGCAGTATTTT	CASAGGADTQYF